The 30 T cell receptor beta chains listed next were all sequenced from one sample in a study of blood T cell repertoires in COVID-19. Generated by immunoSEQ multiplex PCR, the TCRdb table keeps only in-frame clones and is missing some. The sample yields roughly 200,000 clones, 70% to 90% seen once. Sequenced sample: peripheral blood. Receptor source: a human donor with active or convalescent COVID-19. The donor label of this sample is uncertain.

The V gene is TRBV19, the J gene TRBJ2-5; 12 bases fit TRBD2. This CDR3 spans 18 amino acids. Germline loops: CDR1 LNHDA, CDR2 SQIVND (reference sequence). V shed 5 bases and J 3 bases; nucleotides not matched to a gene: 13. CDR3 in DNA: TGTGCCAGTAGTCTATATATAACCCGACTAGCGGGGGAAGAGACCCAGTACTTC. Its translation is CASSLYITRLAGEETQYF.

The V and J genes are TRBV18 and TRBJ2-7; the D gene is possibly TRBD2 (6 bases). V lost 6 bases, J lost 5 bases, and 20 bases lay in between. The CDR3 is made up of 15 amino acids. Germline CDR1 is KGHSH and CDR2 is LQKENI. DNA of the CDR3: TGTGCCAGCTCCCAGCGTGGGGGGACCGGGCACGAGCAGTACTTC. Translated, it gives CASSQRGGTGHEQYF.

This sequence joins TRBV6-5 and TRBJ2-7; tentative D call: TRBD1 (8 bases). This CDR3 contains 15 residues. V dropped 7 bases and J dropped 1 base, with 17 bases sitting between them. Germline V lookup: CDR1 MNHEY, CDR2 SVGAGI. The CDR3 region is CASTSNRGGSYEQYF. DNA for the CDR3: TGTGCCAGCACCTCAAACAGGGGGGGTTCCTACGAGCAGTACTTC.

This chain joins TRBV19 and TRBJ1-4; weak D call: TRBD1 (5 bases). CDR1 is LNHDA, CDR2 SQIVND, per germline (reference sequence). V was trimmed by 3 bases and J by 8 bases, leaving 13 bases between them. This CDR3 has 14 amino acids. As DNA, the CDR3 is TGTGCCAGTAGTATTTGGAGGGGAGGGGAAAAACTGTTTTTT. This codes for CASSIWRGGEKLFF.

The chain employs TRBV7-9 and TRBJ2-5, with 8 bases lining up with TRBD2. V gave up 5 bases and J gave up 1 base; unmatched junction bases: 6. Germline-derived CDR1 and CDR2 are SEHNR and FQNEAQ (reference sequence). This CDR3 has 15 residues. CDR3 loop: CASSPRLALQETQYF. The DNA of the CDR3 is TGTGCCAGCAGCCCGAGACTAGCGCTCCAAGAGACCCAGTACTTC.

The V call is TRBV19, the J call TRBJ2-1; the D gene is possibly TRBD2 (6 bases). This CDR3 has 14 amino acids. The germline CDR1 and CDR2 sequences are LNHDA and SQIVND (reference sequence). Trimming stripped 2 bases from V and 8 bases from J, with 13 bases between. The CDR3 loop is CASSIPGVVYEQFF. CDR3 bases: TGTGCCAGTAGTATACCGGGAGTGGTCTATGAGCAGTTCTTC.

The J gene is TRBJ1-2, the V gene TRBV18, with 8 bases fitting TRBD1. The CDR3 covers 14 residues. Per germline, CDR1 KGHSH and CDR2 LQKENI. After removal of 8 bases from V and 6 bases from J, the junction contained 11 bases not matched to a gene. The CDR3 coding sequence is TGTGCCAGCCGCTTTTCTGGACAGGGCGATGGCTACACCTTC. The encoded protein is CASRFSGQGDGYTF.

V gene TRBV7-2 combines with J gene TRBJ2-5; D may be TRBD2 (7 bases). Germline V gives CDR1 SGHTA, CDR2 FQGNSA. Trimming shortened V by 2 bases and J by 5 bases, and 18 bases separated the two germline ends. The CDR3 covers 16 residues. CDR3 DNA sequence: TGTGCCAGCAGCTTATTTTGGGCGGGGGCGAGGGAGACCCAGTACTTC. Translating it yields CASSLFWAGARETQYF.

J is TRBJ2-2 and V is TRBV3-1 (or the pseudogene TRBV3-2), with TRBD1 matching 7 bases. CDR3 size: 16 residues. V lost 4 bases to trimming and J lost 0 bases; unmatched junction nucleotides: 5. Germline-derived CDR1 and CDR2 are LGHDT and YNNKEL (reference sequence). The CDR3 spells CASSRQGQTNTGELFF. In nucleotides, the CDR3 is TGTGCCAGCAGCCGCCAGGGACAGACGAACACCGGGGAGCTGTTTTTT.

This sequence joins TRBV24-1 and TRBJ1-1; D possibly corresponds to TRBD1 (5 bases). Per germline, CDR1 KGHDR and CDR2 SFDVKD. V was cut by 8 bases and J by 1 base, with 13 bases left in between. The CDR3 loop spans 14 amino acids. CDR3 coding DNA: TGTGCCACCAAGGGGCCCGTTGGGAACACTGAAGCTTTCTTT. It yields the protein CATKGPVGNTEAFF.

The J gene is TRBJ2-5, the V gene TRBV5-1; D not resolved. The CDR3 contains 15 residues. Germline V gene data show CDR1 as SGHRS and CDR2 as YFSETQ. V was clipped by 1 base and J by 4 bases, with 14 bases between them. Here the CDR3 DNA reads TGCGCCAGCAGCTTGCAAGGAGCCTCTCGAGAGACCCAGTACTTC. Amino acid sequence: CASSLQGASRETQYF.

V and J are TRBV28 and TRBJ2-7, with D hard to call. V was trimmed by 6 bases and J by 2 bases, leaving 20 bases between them. The CDR3 is made up of 16 amino acids. Germline CDR1 reads MDHEN; CDR2 reads SYDVKM. In DNA, the CDR3 is TGTGCCAGCAGCCATGACAAACACCCTGAAACCTACGAGCAGTACTTC. Translated, it gives CASSHDKHPETYEQYF.

This chain joins TRBV7-3 and TRBJ1-2; no firm D call. V was pared by 1 base and J by 0 bases, with 9 bases between. The CDR3 is made up of 15 amino acids. The germline gives CDR1 SGHTA, CDR2 FQGTGA. The chain's CDR3 is CASSLISGSNYGYTF. The CDR3 DNA is TGTGCCAGCAGCTTAATTTCCGGGTCTAACTATGGCTACACCTTC.

The chain is built from TRBV28 and TRBJ1-2; D perhaps matches TRBD1 (5 bases). Trimming took off 2 bases at V and 7 bases at J, with 14 bases between the two ends. The length of the CDR3 is 14 residues. Germline V gives CDR1 MDHEN, CDR2 SYDVKM. The CDR3 sequence: CASSLPDRGFGYTF. The CDR3 coding sequence is TGTGCCAGCAGTTTACCTGACCGGGGGTTTGGCTACACCTTC.

The chain couples TRBV7-9 to TRBJ2-1, with D possibly matching TRBD2 (5 bases). Germline assignment: CDR1 SEHNR and CDR2 FQNEAQ (reference sequence). Trimming took off 4 bases at V and 3 bases at J, with 7 bases between the two ends. This CDR3 region has 13 residues. The DNA of the CDR3 is TGTGCCAGCAGCTCCCGGGACTACAATGAGCAGTTCTTC. Amino acids: CASSSRDYNEQFF.

The chain links TRBV4-1 to TRBJ2-5; 9 nucleotides match TRBD2. The CDR3 length is 16 residues. Germline-derived CDR1 and CDR2 are MGHRA and YSYEKL. Losses at the gene ends were 0 bases for V and 4 bases for J; bases not matched to a gene: 6. The CDR3 DNA reads as TGCGCCAGCAGCCAAGACATGCGGGGGGGAGGAGAGACCCAGTACTTC. The encoded protein is CASSQDMRGGGETQYF.

This chain connects TRBV7-2 to TRBJ2-1; 13 bases fit TRBD2. Germline loops: CDR1 SGHTA, CDR2 FQGNSA. V lost 4 bases to trimming and J lost 7 bases; unmatched junction nucleotides: 13. The CDR3 is 18 amino acids. CDR3 protein: CASSSPGTSGRALNEQFF. The CDR3 DNA reads TGTGCCAGCAGCTCCCCCGGAACTAGCGGGAGGGCCCTGAATGAGCAGTTCTTC.

This clone was recorded only once. The genes are TRBV19 and TRBJ1-1; D not certain. Trimming cost V 0 bases and J 6 bases, with 5 bases left between them. Germline loops: CDR1 LNHDA, CDR2 SQIVND (reference sequence). The CDR3 is 12 residues long. For the CDR3, the DNA is TGTGCCAGTAGTATAGAGGGCGCTGAAGCTTTCTTT. The encoded protein is CASSIEGAEAFF.

The rearrangement links TRBV19 to TRBJ2-7, with D maybe TRBD1 (5 bases). Germline V gene lookup returns CDR1 LNHDA and CDR2 SQIVND (reference sequence). The V end was cut by 3 bases, the J end by 3 bases, with 15 bases between. CDR3 length: 15 amino acids. As DNA, the CDR3 is TGTGCCAGTAGTATGACCTGGACACAAGACTACGAGCAGTACTTC. It translates to CASSMTWTQDYEQYF.

J is TRBJ1-6 and V is TRBV10-3; D gene unclear. This CDR3 contains 14 residues. The V end was cut by 6 bases, the J end by 7 bases, with 13 bases between. Per germline, CDR1 ENHRY and CDR2 SYGVKD. CDR3 sequence reads: CAISRDVLNSPLHF. CDR3 coding DNA: TGTGCCATCAGCCGGGATGTTCTCAATTCACCCCTCCACTTT.

The gene calls are TRBV7-2 and TRBJ2-3, with 13 bases that match TRBD2. The CDR3 is made up of 17 amino acids. CDR1 is SGHTA and CDR2 is FQGNSA in the germline V gene. Unmatched junction bases numbered 8, after V lost 5 bases and J lost 3 bases. CDR3 loop: CASSPGPGLAGTDTQYF. CDR3 bases: TGTGCCAGCAGCCCAGGACCGGGACTAGCGGGGACAGATACGCAGTATTTT.

The V gene is TRBV7-9, the J gene TRBJ2-5; 10 nucleotides line up with TRBD1. The CDR3 runs 14 residues. From germline, CDR1 is SEHNR and CDR2 FQNEAQ (reference sequence). V shed 6 bases, J shed 4 bases, and the junction held 5 bases outside the gene matches. In nucleotides, the CDR3 is TGTGCCAGCAGACGCGACAGGGGGCGAGAGACCCAGTACTTC. This translates into CASRRDRGRETQYF.

The chain links TRBV11-2 to TRBJ2-5, with D possibly matching TRBD1 (5 bases). Trimming shortened V by 5 bases and J by 3 bases, and 13 bases separated the two germline ends. Germline V gives CDR1 SGHAT, CDR2 FQNNGV. This CDR3 is 14 amino acids long. CDR3 nucleotides: TGTGCCAGCAGCACCGTACGCAGGGAAGAGACCCAGTACTTC. Translated, it gives CASSTVRREETQYF.

V usage is TRBV7-9 and J usage is TRBJ2-1; 7 bases are shared with TRBD2. CDR3 size: 15 residues. The V gene's germline CDR1 is SEHNR and CDR2 FQNEAQ (reference sequence). The J segment lost 8 bases and the V segment lost 5 bases, leaving 12 bases of the junction unmatched. The CDR3 spells CASSHLGEGWDEQFF. The DNA of the CDR3 is TGTGCCAGCAGCCATCTCGGGGAGGGCTGGGATGAGCAGTTCTTC.

The chain employs TRBV9 and TRBJ2-1; 13 bases fit TRBD2. V shed 4 bases, J shed 9 bases, and the junction held 16 bases outside the gene matches. The CDR3 runs 18 residues. Germline lookup yields CDR1 SGDLS and CDR2 YYNGEE. The CDR3 protein is CASSPTGGGLAGVPEQFF. The CDR3 nucleotides read TGTGCCAGCAGCCCAACAGGGGGCGGACTAGCGGGAGTGCCTGAGCAGTTCTTC. Combining the CDR3 with reference TRBV9 and TRBJ2-1 gives the whole variable domain DSGVTQTPKHLITATGQRVTLRCSPRSGDLSVYWYQQSLDQGLQFLIQYYNGEERAKGNILERFSAQQFPDLHSELNLSSLELGDSALYFCASSPTGGGLAGVPEQFFGPGTRLTVL.

The chain employs TRBV24-1 and TRBJ2-3; TRBD1 aligns across 8 bases. The CDR3 runs to 15 residues. The trim removed 4 bases at V and 2 bases at J, leaving 4 bases unmatched. Per germline, CDR1 KGHDR and CDR2 SFDVKD. The CDR3 here is CATSDPGQVTDTQYF. The DNA for the CDR3 is TGTGCCACCAGTGACCCGGGACAGGTCACAGATACGCAGTATTTT.

The table lists this clone with a few counts. This sequence joins TRBV5-1 and TRBJ2-7, with TRBD1 matching over 7 bases. The trim removed 0 bases at V and 2 bases at J, leaving 8 bases unmatched. The CDR3 covers 16 residues. Looked up from germline, CDR1 is SGHRS and CDR2 is YFSETQ. The CDR3 is CASSLASRDRAYEQYF. CDR3 sequence (DNA): TGCGCCAGCAGCTTGGCGAGTCGGGACAGAGCCTACGAGCAGTACTTC. Filled out from reference TRBV5-1 and TRBJ2-7, the complete variable domain reads KAGVTQTPRYLIKTRGQQVTLSCSPISGHRSVSWYQQTPGQGLQFLFEYFSETQRNKGNFPGRFSGRQFSNSRSEMNVSTLELGDSALYLCASSLASRDRAYEQYFGPGTRLTVT.

This clone was picked up a small number of times. The V call is TRBV27, the J call TRBJ1-1, with unresolved D. CDR3 length: 13 residues. From germline, CDR1 is MNHEY and CDR2 SMNVEV (reference sequence). V was cut by 3 bases and J by 4 bases, with 9 bases left in between. This CDR3 reads CASSFGLGTEAFF. DNA for the CDR3: TGTGCCAGCAGTTTCGGGTTGGGCACTGAAGCTTTCTTT.

This sequence joins TRBV4-1 and TRBJ1-6; D is perhaps TRBD1 (6 bases). The V end was cut by 1 base, the J end by 4 bases, with 8 bases between. Germline loops: CDR1 MGHRA, CDR2 YSYEKL. The CDR3 extends over 15 amino acids. This chain's CDR3 is CASSQGTGYNSPLHF. CDR3 sequence (DNA): TGCGCCAGCAGCCAAGGAACAGGGTATAATTCACCCCTCCACTTT.

The chain uses TRBV7-8 and TRBJ2-7; a possible D gene is TRBD2 (6 bases). CDR1 and CDR2 from the germline V gene are SGHVS and FQNEAQ. V gave up 1 base and J gave up 2 bases, with 12 bases separating them. The CDR3 sequence is 15 residues long. The CDR3 here is CASSLVPGLTYEQYF. In DNA form, the CDR3 reads TGTGCCAGCAGCTTAGTCCCGGGACTGACCTACGAGCAGTACTTC.